The rows below give T cell receptor beta chains drawn from one sample of a study of T cells in Graves' hyperthyroidism and ophthalmopathy. TCRdb reprocessed the multiplex PCR reads with MiXCR, giving one entry per CDR3 protein. This sample has 250,000 to 350,000 distinct CDR3 sequences; over 15% occur once, and the top ten carry about 51%. Sequencing input: blood. The receptor set was obtained from a woman aged 55-69 years with Graves' ophthalmopathy. Both conserved end residues are part of each CDR3. The D gene is left open where the match is weak. Expanded clones get a size class; other rows say once, few or many, or leave the size out.

d_call j_call clone_size v_call cdr3_aa cdr3_nt
- TRBJ1-4 many TRBV27 CASRGRGFATNEKLFF TGTGCCAGCAGGGGGAGGGGATTTGCAACTAATGAAAAACTGTTTTTT
- TRBJ1-2 few TRBV3-1 CASTEGRDDGYAF TGTGCCAGCACAGAGGGCAGGGATGATGGCTACGCCTTC
TRBD2 TRBJ2-1 many TRBV27 CASGASGYNEQFF TGTGCCAGCGGCGCTAGCGGATACAATGAGCAGTTCTTC
- TRBJ1-5 many TRBV7-2 CASSLGDTLLQHF TGTGCCAGCAGCTTAGGGGACACTCTTCTCCAGCATTTT
- TRBJ2-1 many TRBV5-1 CASTSTAGAEQFF TGCGCCAGCACCTCAACTGCCGGGGCCGAGCAGTTCTTC
TRBD1 TRBJ1-3 few TRBV12-3/TRBV12-4 CASSLIGTGGSGNTIYF TGTGCCAGCAGTTTGATCGGGACAGGGGGCTCTGGAAACACCATATATTTT
- TRBJ1-4 many TRBV4-1 CASSQERTYEKLFF TGCGCCAGCAGCCAAGAACGTACTTATGAAAAACTGTTTTTT
TRBD1 TRBJ2-6 - TRBV5-1 CASSLGRDSLSGANVLTF TGCGCCAGCAGCTTGGGTCGGGACAGCCTCTCTGGGGCCAACGTCCTGACTTTC
- TRBJ1-1 many TRBV6-6 CASSYSVQHEAFF TGTGCCAGCAGTTACTCCGTCCAGCATGAAGCTTTCTTT
TRBD1 TRBJ2-7 many TRBV28 CASSGAGGLFEQYF TGTGCCAGCAGTGGGGCAGGGGGCTTATTCGAGCAGTACTTC
TRBD2 TRBJ2-5 few TRBV20-1 CSARDHMGGQETQYF TGCAGTGCTAGAGATCATATGGGAGGGCAAGAGACCCAGTACTTC
- TRBJ1-1 many TRBV6-2/TRBV6-3 CASRASGLFNTEAFF TGTGCCAGCAGGGCCTCGGGGCTTTTTAACACTGAAGCTTTCTTT
TRBD1 TRBJ1-4 many TRBV2 CASRRGQDEKLFF TGTGCCAGCAGAAGGGGGCAAGATGAAAAACTGTTTTTT
TRBD1 TRBJ1-5 many TRBV12-3/TRBV12-4 CASSETGGDQPQHF TGTGCCAGCAGTGAAACAGGGGGCGATCAGCCCCAGCATTTT
TRBD2 TRBJ2-1 many TRBV12-3/TRBV12-4 CASSRGGTYYNEQFF TGTGCCAGCAGCCGGGGGGGGACCTACTACAATGAGCAGTTCTTC
TRBD1 TRBJ1-5 - TRBV24-1 CATSGPGQGTHQPQHF TGTGCCACCAGCGGACCGGGACAGGGGACCCATCAGCCCCAGCATTTT
- TRBJ1-3 few TRBV6-1 CASSSSPASGNTIYF TGTGCCAGCAGTTCCTCACCAGCCTCTGGAAACACCATATATTTT
- TRBJ1-2 many TRBV3-1 CASTNRDGYGYTF TGTGCCAGCACAAACCGGGACGGCTATGGCTACACCTTC
- TRBJ2-7 many TRBV6-1 CASRGGIPYEQYF TGTGCCAGCAGGGGCGGTATACCCTACGAGCAGTACTTC
- TRBJ2-6 many TRBV5-1 CASSPDDVLTF TGCGCCAGCAGCCCCGACGACGTCCTGACTTTC
TRBD2 TRBJ2-7 many TRBV7-2 CASSSGLAGGSPYEQYF TGTGCCAGCAGCTCGGGACTAGCGGGAGGCTCCCCCTACGAGCAGTACTTC
- TRBJ2-7 - TRBV11-2 CASSLDLGPPASIYEQYF TGTGCCAGCAGCTTAGACCTGGGGCCGCCGGCGTCGATCTACGAGCAGTACTTC
- TRBJ2-3 few TRBV9 CASSASERGFTDTQYF TGTGCCAGCAGCGCCTCCGAACGCGGATTCACAGATACGCAGTATTTT
TRBD2 TRBJ2-3 - TRBV15 CATSREGAPDTQYF TGTGCCACCAGCCGGGAGGGAGCTCCAGATACGCAGTATTTT
- TRBJ1-6 - TRBV28 CAEKGEGYSPLHF TGTGCCGAAAAGGGAGAGGGCTATTCACCCCTCCACTTT
- TRBJ1-2 - TRBV7-9 CASSLGQANGYTF TGTGCCAGCAGCCTCGGGCAGGCGAATGGCTACACCTTC
TRBD1 TRBJ1-2 many TRBV12-3/TRBV12-4 CASSTGGVRGYTF TGTGCCAGCTCGACAGGGGGAGTTCGCGGCTACACCTTC
- TRBJ2-1 few TRBV20-1 CSAVGPNSYNEQFF TGCAGTGCGGTGGGGCCGAACTCCTACAATGAGCAGTTCTTC
TRBD2 TRBJ2-7 many TRBV7-2 CASSLASRGTAYEQYF TGTGCCAGCAGCTTAGCTTCGCGGGGGACGGCCTACGAGCAGTACTTC
- TRBJ1-1 many TRBV5-5 CASSLEAGDMNTEAFF TGTGCCAGCAGCTTGGAGGCAGGGGATATGAACACTGAAGCTTTCTTT
- TRBJ2-3 many TRBV12-3/TRBV12-4 CASRATPSTDTQYF TGTGCCAGCCGGGCCACTCCGTCGACAGATACGCAGTATTTT
TRBD1 TRBJ1-1 many TRBV7-2 CASSLRQGAEAFF TGTGCCAGCAGCCTTCGACAGGGCGCTGAAGCTTTCTTT
- TRBJ2-2 many TRBV13 CASSGSTGELFF TGTGCCAGCAGCGGATCGACCGGGGAGCTGTTTTTT
TRBD1 TRBJ1-5 many TRBV20-1 CSATTGGFGNQPQHF TGCAGTGCAACGACAGGGGGCTTTGGCAATCAGCCCCAGCATTTT
TRBD2 TRBJ2-1 many TRBV11-2 CASSLDRLAGNEQFF TGTGCCAGCAGCTTAGACCGACTAGCGGGAAATGAGCAGTTCTTC
- TRBJ2-3 many TRBV27 CASSFDSFGTDTQYF TGTGCCAGCAGTTTCGACAGCTTCGGCACAGATACGCAGTATTTT
- TRBJ1-4 many TRBV6-1 CASSERARNEKLFF TGTGCCAGCAGTGAGAGGGCAAGGAATGAAAAACTGTTTTTT
- TRBJ1-1 - TRBV7-9 CASSVDGGGTEAFF TGTGCCAGCAGCGTAGACGGGGGGGGCACTGAAGCTTTCTTT
- TRBJ2-5 - TRBV20-1 CSASLAEGRYF TGCAGTGCTAGTCTAGCAGAAGGTCGGTACTTC
TRBD1 TRBJ1-2 - TRBV5-1 CASNPRTGTGAIDGYTF TGCGCCAGTAACCCTAGGACGGGGACAGGGGCCATTGATGGCTACACCTTC
TRBD1 TRBJ1-1 many TRBV19 CATHRDRSLNTEAFF TGTGCCACCCACCGGGACAGGTCTTTGAACACTGAAGCTTTCTTT